The rows below give T cell receptor beta chains drawn from one sample of a study of cytomegalovirus exposure and HLA in healthy donors. Produced via immunoSEQ multiplex PCR; TCRdb's table is partial and in-frame only. Of roughly 150,000 clones in the sample, about 82% were seen once. The sample comprised PBMCs. The receptors were sampled from a man aged 25 to 40 in good health. CDR3s include the opening cysteine and the closing phenylalanine or tryptophan. The D gene is left open where the match is weak. Only some rows state a clone size, as once, few, many or a class for expanded clones.

clone size,J gene,D gene,V gene,CDR3 protein,CDR3 DNA
NA,TRBJ2-4,TRBD2,TRBV4-1,CASSQVGSSGSRDIQYF,TGCGCCAGCAGCCAAGTAGGATCCAGCGGGAGTAGAGACATTCAGTACTTC
NA,TRBJ2-5,NA,TRBV7-3,CASSLGQGGQETQYF,TGTGCCAGCAGCTTAGGTCAGGGTGGCCAAGAGACCCAGTACTTC
few,TRBJ1-6,NA,TRBV7-5,CVRSLSLLGQLDNSPLHF,TGTGTCAGAAGCTTAAGCCTATTGGGACAGTTGGATAATTCACCCCTCCACTTT
few,TRBJ2-3,NA,TRBV7-9,CASSLAGLRQYF,TGTGCCAGCAGCCTCGCGGGGCTCAGGCAGTATTTT
NA,TRBJ2-7,TRBD2,TRBV2,CASSETSGLPYEQYF,TGTGCCAGCAGCGAGACTAGCGGATTACCCTACGAGCAGTACTTC
NA,TRBJ2-1,TRBD2,TRBV28,CASSLFPQRELYNEQFF,TGTGCCAGCAGTTTATTCCCCCAGCGGGAGCTCTACAATGAGCAGTTCTTC
NA,TRBJ2-7,TRBD2,TRBV6-5,CASRRAGGAYEQYF,TGTGCCAGCAGAAGGGCGGGGGGGGCCTACGAGCAGTACTTC
NA,TRBJ2-1,TRBD2,TRBV9,CASSPRLAGGANEQFF,TGTGCCAGCAGCCCACGGCTAGCGGGAGGAGCCAATGAGCAGTTCTTC
NA,TRBJ2-3,TRBD2,TRBV9,CASSGWGGADTQYF,TGTGCCAGCAGCGGGTGGGGAGGGGCAGATACGCAGTATTTT
NA,TRBJ2-7,NA,TRBV11-1,CASSGYRVGEQYF,TGTGCCAGCAGCGGATACAGGGTGGGCGAGCAGTACTTC
NA,TRBJ1-2,NA,TRBV15,CATSRDRETVYGYTF,TGTGCCACCAGCAGAGATCGGGAGACAGTGTATGGCTACACCTTC
NA,TRBJ1-2,NA,TRBV11-1,CASSLGADGYTF,TGTGCCAGCAGCTTAGGCGCGGATGGCTACACCTTC
few,TRBJ2-7,TRBD2,TRBV7-9,CASSFRGTSGRDYEQYF,TGTGCCAGCAGCTTTCGCGGGACTAGCGGGAGAGACTACGAGCAGTACTTC
NA,TRBJ2-3,TRBD2,TRBV7-3,CASSPGTSGRDTQYF,TGTGCCAGCAGCCCTGGGACTAGCGGGAGGGATACGCAGTATTTT
NA,TRBJ2-1,TRBD2,TRBV5-6,CASSLFQVGGRNEQFF,TGTGCCAGCAGCTTGTTCCAAGTGGGCGGGAGGAATGAGCAGTTCTTC
few,TRBJ1-5,NA,TRBV2,CASNGGGSPSNQPQHF,TGTGCCAGCAACGGTGGAGGGTCCCCTAGCAATCAGCCCCAGCATTTT
NA,TRBJ2-7,NA,TRBV14,CASSRGSYSEQYF,TGTGCCAGCAGCCGTGGGAGTTATAGCGAGCAGTACTTC
NA,TRBJ2-3,TRBD1,TRBV6-1,CASRTGGSADTQYF,TGTGCCAGCAGGACAGGGGGTAGCGCAGATACGCAGTATTTT